One T cell receptor (beta chain) is described in this entry. Its cognate antigen is unknown. The sample is drawn from a study of T cell repertoires in cytomegalovirus infection. Background on the study: Used in the study were CMV epitopes, some recently identified and HLA-C-restricted, others well-studied and HLA-B-restricted. Carrying CMV and the relevant HLA type showed in public TCR beta signatures. Study-level results: Cumulative frequency (of public TCR beta family members) identified carriers of CMV plus the relevant HLA. Within the response measured ex vivo, HLA-C-restricted CMV-specific TCR beta clonotypes were dominant.

MiXCR, run by TCRdb on the reads, gives a single entry per CDR3 protein. The sample shows about 350,000 distinct CDR3 sequences, approximately 30% of them seen only once. The germline V gene encodes CDR1 LNHDA and CDR2 SQIVND (reference sequence). The V gene lost 3 bases and the J gene lost 1 base, with 21 bases spanning the gap. The CDR3 runs to 18 residues. The sample here was cultured PBMCs, taken from culture after CMV antigen stimulation. The origin of this receptor is a human donor in good health (CMV status not recorded). Some clones in this sample may be carry-over from other donors' samples. The chain is built from TRBV19 and TRBJ1-2, with D unresolved. The CDR3 region has the DNA TGTGCCAGTAGTATTTTCAGCCGCACGCCCTTAAATAACTATGGCTACACCTTC. Its translation is CASSIFSRTPLNNYGYTF.